Below, 20 T cell receptor beta chains from the same sample are listed, as sequenced in a study of T cell responses to AZD1222 COVID-19 vaccine. Generated by immunoSEQ multiplex PCR, the TCRdb table keeps only in-frame clones and is missing some. The table lists 75,000 to 100,000 clones, 70% to 90% of them singletons. This specimen was peripheral blood, taken on day 0 of MenACWY control vaccination. These receptors were obtained from an adult in good health.

This clone appeared once. The V and J genes are TRBV27 and TRBJ2-2, with a tentative D call TRBD2 (6 bases). The CDR3 runs 15 residues. V gave up 0 bases and J gave up 5 bases, with 10 bases separating them. CDR1 and CDR2 (germline): MNHEY, SMNVEV (reference sequence). This CDR3 reads CASSLSGGVTGELFF. The CDR3 coding sequence is TGTGCCAGCAGTTTATCGGGCGGGGTTACCGGGGAGCTGTTTTTT.

V and J are TRBV2 and TRBJ1-6; tentative D call: TRBD1 (6 bases). The CDR3 loop spans 16 amino acids. Germline V gene sequence: CDR1 SNHLY, CDR2 FYNNEI. Trimming pared 4 bases from V and 8 bases from J, leaving 18 bases between. The CDR3 reads CASSASTGSFYSPLHF. The CDR3 DNA reads as TGTGCCAGCAGTGCCTCCACAGGGTCCTTCTATTCACCCCTCCACTTT. Based on the CDR3 plus reference TRBV2 and TRBJ1-6, the full variable domain is EPEVTQTPSHQVTQMGQEVILRCVPISNHLYFYWYRQILGQKVEFLVSFYNNEISEKSEIFDDQFSVERPDGSNFTLKIRSTKLEDSAMYFCASSASTGSFYSPLHFGNGTRLTVT.

This rearrangement joins TRBV7-9 to TRBJ1-5; 9 nucleotides align to TRBD1. Germline V gene data show CDR1 as SEHNR and CDR2 as FQNEAQ (reference sequence). The length of the CDR3 is 14 residues. Trimming removed 5 bases from V and 5 bases from J; junction bases left unmatched: 4. This CDR3 reads CASSRTGDDQPQHF. CDR3 coding DNA: TGTGCCAGCAGCCGGACAGGGGACGATCAGCCCCAGCATTTT.

The rearrangement links TRBV18 to TRBJ2-7; D call uncertain. Trimming cost V 2 bases and J 3 bases, with 5 bases left between them. The CDR3 contains 12 residues. Germline CDR1 KGHSH, CDR2 LQKENI. The CDR3 DNA sequence: TGTGCCAGCTCACCAGAAGTCTACGAGCAGTACTTC. It encodes CASSPEVYEQYF.

In its sample, this clone was seen a few times. The chain recombines TRBV30 with TRBJ2-3; D call uncertain. The germline CDR1 and CDR2 sequences are GTSNPN and SVGIG (reference sequence). The V gene lost 4 bases and the J gene lost 2 bases, with 10 bases spanning the gap. The CDR3 has 13 residues. The CDR3 DNA follows: TGTGCCTGGATGCGTTCTACCACAGATACGCAGTATTTT. It specifies CAWMRSTTDTQYF.

There are many counts of this clone. This chain uses TRBV5-5 with TRBJ1-6; 8 bases match TRBD1. The CDR3 totals 15 residues. J lost 10 bases, V lost 0 bases, and 6 bases had no gene match. Germline CDR1 is SGHKS and CDR2 is YYEKEE (reference sequence). The CDR3 DNA reads as TGTGCCAGCAGCTTGGAGGGACAGGAGATCTCACCCCTCCACTTT. Residues: CASSLEGQEISPLHF.

This clone appeared once. V and J are TRBV4-2 and TRBJ1-5; unclear D gene. Trimming cost V 0 bases and J 5 bases, with 11 bases left between them. CDR1 is LGHNA, CDR2 YNFKEQ, per germline. This CDR3 is 15 amino acids long. CDR3 loop: CASSQDQGGHQPQHF. The CDR3 DNA reads TGTGCCAGCAGCCAAGATCAAGGCGGCCATCAGCCCCAGCATTTT.

The V and J genes are TRBV6-5 and TRBJ2-7; 7 nucleotides line up with TRBD1. The CDR3 spans 15 residues. The J segment lost 4 bases and the V segment lost 6 bases, leaving 12 bases of the junction unmatched. CDR1 is MNHEY, CDR2 SVGAGI, per germline. CDR3 nucleotides: TGTGCCAGCAGCCGCGAACCGGGACAGAGGTACGAGCAGTACTTC. Translating it yields CASSREPGQRYEQYF.

This chain connects TRBV10-1 to TRBJ2-3; 8 bases map to TRBD2. Trimming at V came to 2 bases and at J to 0 bases, leaving 4 bases not matched to a gene. The CDR3 is made up of 16 amino acids. Germline V CDR1 and CDR2: WNHNN, SYGVQD (reference sequence). The chain's CDR3 is CASSEEERGSTDTQYF. In nucleotides, the CDR3 is TGCGCCAGCAGTGAGGAGGAGCGGGGGAGCACAGATACGCAGTATTTT.

The V gene is TRBV5-4, the J gene TRBJ2-1; 14 nucleotides line up with TRBD2. The ends lost 3 bases at V and 8 bases at J; junction bases unmatched: 10. CDR3 length: 17 residues. CDR1 and CDR2 from the germline V gene are SGHNT and YYREEE (reference sequence). As DNA, the CDR3 is TGTGCCAGCAGCTCGACTAGCGGGGGGGCCTTTTACCATGAGCAGTTCTTC. This codes for CASSSTSGGAFYHEQFF.

This sequence joins TRBV30 and TRBJ1-5; D remains unclear. In germline, CDR1 is GTSNPN, CDR2 SVGIG (reference sequence). This CDR3 region has 15 residues. V was clipped by 2 bases and J by 0 bases, with 11 bases between them. The CDR3 loop is CAWSPPLYSNQPQHF. The CDR3 DNA follows: TGTGCCTGGAGTCCTCCCCTATATAGCAATCAGCCCCAGCATTTT. Drawing the rest from reference TRBV30 and TRBJ1-5, the complete variable domain is SQTIHQWPATLVQPVGSPLSLECTVEGTSNPNLYWYRQAAGRGLQLLFYSVGIGQISSEVPQNLSASRPQDRQFILSSKKLLLSDSGFYLCAWSPPLYSNQPQHFGDGTRLSIL.

The V and J genes are TRBV27 and TRBJ2-7, with TRBD1 matching over 10 bases. Germline values: CDR1 MNHEY, CDR2 SMNVEV (reference sequence). This CDR3 has 17 amino acids. Germline trimming cut 1 base from V and 6 bases from J; bases unmatched to any gene: 12. CDR3 in amino acids: CASSLFFGGDRGFEQYF. CDR3 nucleotide sequence: TGTGCCAGCAGTTTATTTTTCGGGGGGGACAGGGGCTTCGAGCAGTACTTC.

This chain uses TRBV6-6 with TRBJ2-6; TRBD2 agrees at 11 bases. CDR1 is MNHNY and CDR2 is SVGAGI in the germline V gene (reference sequence). The CDR3 has 16 residues. Trimming took 8 bases from V and 4 from J; bases not matched to a gene: 7. In DNA, the CDR3 is TGTGCCAGCCTCGGACTAGCGGGTACGGGGGCCAACGTCCTGACTTTC. Amino acids: CASLGLAGTGANVLTF.

The V call is TRBV10-3, the J call TRBJ1-1; 10 nucleotides agree with TRBD1. Germline CDR1 reads ENHRY; CDR2 reads SYGVKD. After removal of 6 bases from V and 5 bases from J, the junction contained 6 bases not matched to a gene. The CDR3 totals 14 residues. The CDR3 protein is CAIRETGGETEAFF. The CDR3 DNA is TGTGCCATCAGGGAGACAGGGGGCGAAACTGAAGCTTTCTTT.

The chain has TRBV27 and TRBJ2-7, with 7 bases lining up with TRBD2. The V segment lost 3 bases and the J segment 3 bases; nucleotides outside the gene matches: 14. Germline V gives CDR1 MNHEY, CDR2 SMNVEV (reference sequence). CDR3 length equals 17 residues. The CDR3 DNA follows: TGTGCCAGCAGTTTTGGACTAGTGGGATCCGGGAACTACGAGCAGTACTTC. Its translation is CASSFGLVGSGNYEQYF.

The chain recombines TRBV12-3 or TRBV12-4 with TRBJ1-6; D is unclear. The CDR3 runs to 12 residues. The V and J ends lost 2 bases and 9 bases respectively, with 5 bases between them. CDR3 DNA: TGTGCCAGCAGTTTATATGGTTCACCCCTCCACTTT. This codes for CASSLYGSPLHF.

This clone was recorded only once. V and J are TRBV11-1 and TRBJ1-1; D is unresolved. Between the trimmed V and J ends, which lost 4 bases and 11 bases, there was a span of 14 bases. CDR3 length equals 12 residues. Germline V gene sequence: CDR1 SGHAT, CDR2 FQDESV (reference sequence). The CDR3 loop is CASSYSLLEAFF. The CDR3 coding sequence is TGTGCCAGCAGCTATTCCCTATTGGAGGCTTTCTTT.

The chain employs TRBV24-1 and TRBJ2-2; TRBD1 aligns across 10 bases. After removal of 4 bases from V and 6 bases from J, the junction contained 4 bases not matched to a gene. Germline CDR1 and CDR2: KGHDR and SFDVKD. This CDR3 spans 15 amino acids. The CDR3 spells CATSESGTGAGELFF. DNA for the CDR3: TGTGCCACCAGTGAATCCGGGACAGGGGCCGGGGAGCTGTTTTTT.

As for this clone: Other nucleotide sequences from this sample produce the same CDR3. The chain recombines TRBV12-3 or TRBV12-4 with TRBJ2-6; D gene unclear. Between the trimmed V and J ends, which lost 3 bases and 1 base, there was a span of 1 base. This CDR3 comprises 13 residues. As DNA, the CDR3 is TGTGCCAGCAGTTTGTCTGGGGCCAACGTCCTGACTTTC. It specifies CASSLSGANVLTF.

The chain links TRBV9 to TRBJ1-3; D remains ambiguous. From germline, CDR1 is SGDLS and CDR2 YYNGEE. Trimming left V 0 bases short and J 4 bases short, with 5 bases between. This CDR3 region has 13 residues. CDR3 in amino acids: CASSVGVGNTIYF. The CDR3 region has the DNA TGTGCCAGCAGCGTAGGAGTGGGAAACACCATATATTTT.